At least ten counts were recorded for the clone carrying this T cell receptor beta chain. Antigen specificity is unknown. The CDR3 is 15 residues long. V was shortened by 2 bases and J by 1 base, with 12 bases between the two germline ends. Germline lookup yields CDR1 SGHNT and CDR2 YYREEE (reference sequence). Unique molecular identifiers were attached to individual cDNA molecules. From the 5' RACE reads, TCRdb called clonotypes with MiXCR, one entry per CDR3 protein. The top ten hold roughly 16% of the sample, which has about 38,000 distinct CDR3 sequences, about 4.5% seen once. This sample stems from a study of early T cells in non-severe SARS-CoV-2 infection. Turning to the study itself: Sequencing input comprised bulk RNA from unsorted whole blood; chain pairing was not available.

Findings and caveats of the study: Private and CD4 specificities were missed by VDJdb matching, which favored anti-spike CD8 responses.

This TCR was recovered from an adult who was a healthcare worker with PCR-confirmed SARS-CoV-2 infection or an uninfected control (not recorded which). The sample was whole blood. The chain employs TRBV5-4 and TRBJ1-1; D call uncertain. CDR3 DNA: TGTGCCAGCAGCTTCTATCTGCGCGGGAACACTGAAGCTTTCTTT. Its protein product is CASSFYLRGNTEAFF.